This T cell receptor beta chain was found in a study of T cells in Graves' hyperthyroidism and ophthalmopathy. General study results and limits: For ophthalmopathy, model prediction preceded onset by a median about 6 months.

Graves' hyperthyroidism was deemed stable given no ophthalmopathy progression within 18 months. With a duration under 2 months, the hyperthyroidism was newly diagnosed in patients aged 18 to 65. Patients having uncontrolled infection, another autoimmune disease, pregnancy or lactation were not included. The germline V gene has CDR1 MDHEN and CDR2 SYDVKM. The CDR3 is 15 amino acids. The J segment lost 3 bases and the V segment lost 4 bases, leaving 8 bases of the junction unmatched. Turning to this clonotype: Its antigen remains unknown.

RNA transcripts provided the source from which TCR beta CDR3 regions were amplified. HTBI primers were employed in a first-round RT-PCR of the TCR CDR3. One entry per CDR3 protein results from TCRdb running MiXCR on the multiplex PCR reads. Of around 580,000 distinct CDR3 sequences listed, around 17% are singletons. This receptor was obtained from a woman younger than 35 with Graves' hyperthyroidism. The specimen was blood. The chain recombines TRBV28 with TRBJ2-5; 7 bases are shared with TRBD2. The CDR3 bases are TGTGCCAGCAGTTCACAAAGAGGACTAGAAGAGACCCAGTACTTC. Its protein is CASSSQRGLEETQYF.